Below are 12 T cell receptor beta chains sequenced from a single sample in a study of blood T cell repertoires in COVID-19 (dated by TCRdb to 2020 to 2022). Library generation was performed with the immunoSEQ multiplex PCR assay. TCRdb limited this immuneACCESS table to in-frame rearrangements with V and J called. A share of clones is missing; checked studies link under half to unresolved V genes, and the rest is unexplained. The sample table lists 100,000 to 120,000 clones, roughly 80% of them with a count of one. The ten largest account for just over 15% of the sample. Sequenced sample: peripheral blood. These receptors were obtained from a woman of 80 years or more with acute or convalescent COVID-19.

DNA of the CDR3: TGTGCCAGCAGTGGATCAGGGAGGAGCACTGAAGCTTTCTTT. It yields the protein CASSGSGRSTEAFF. The chain recombines TRBV2 with TRBJ1-1; a possible D gene is TRBD1 (5 bases). This CDR3 comprises 14 residues. With 4 bases removed from V and 4 bases from J, the gap between germline ends came to 13 bases. Germline-derived CDR1 and CDR2 are SNHLY and FYNNEI.

The rearrangement uses TRBV15 and TRBJ1-1, with 7 bases fitting TRBD1. Germline V gives CDR1 LNHNV, CDR2 YYDKDF (reference sequence). J gave up 0 bases and V 4 bases, and 2 bases lay outside the gene matches. The CDR3 consists of 14 residues. The CDR3 is CATSTGQMNTEAFF. CDR3 bases: TGTGCCACCAGCACGGGACAGATGAACACTGAAGCTTTCTTT.

This rearrangement joins TRBV10-2 to TRBJ1-5; 7 nucleotides align to TRBD1. This CDR3 comprises 17 residues. Per germline, CDR1 WSHSY and CDR2 SAAADI. V lost 0 bases, J lost 7 bases, and 12 bases stayed unmatched. This chain's CDR3 is CASSESFGTAGGQPQHF. In nucleotides, the CDR3 is TGCGCCAGCAGTGAGTCGTTTGGGACAGCGGGAGGGCAGCCCCAGCATTTT.

In its sample, this clone was seen a few times. The V and J genes are TRBV24-1 and TRBJ1-1, with a possible D match to TRBD1 (5 bases). Trimming took 2 bases from V and 4 from J, leaving 13 bases between them. This CDR3 is built from 15 residues. Germline assignment: CDR1 KGHDR and CDR2 SFDVKD. In nucleotides, the CDR3 is TGTGCCACCAGTGATTCTGGCAGGGTCGGCACTGAAGCTTTCTTT. This encodes CATSDSGRVGTEAFF.

The chain joins TRBV5-1 to TRBJ1-1; 9 bases match TRBD1. Germline loops: CDR1 SGHRS, CDR2 YFSETQ. The junction had 6 bases not matched to a gene; V was cut back by 4 bases and J by 5 bases. The CDR3 is made up of 14 amino acids. The CDR3 region has the DNA TGCGCCAGCAGCCTCGGGACAGGGAGTACTGAAGCTTTCTTT. Its protein is CASSLGTGSTEAFF.

The chain couples TRBV7-6 to TRBJ2-2; TRBD2 agrees at 7 bases. Germline CDR1 is SGHVS and CDR2 is FNYEAQ. Trimming at V came to 5 bases and at J to 2 bases, leaving 8 bases not matched to a gene. CDR3 length equals 16 residues. Here the CDR3 DNA reads TGTGCCAGCAGCCCGTCTAGCGGAGCCAACACCGGGGAGCTGTTTTTT. It specifies CASSPSSGANTGELFF.

The gene calls are TRBV11-2 and TRBJ2-3, with D perhaps matching TRBD2 (5 bases). The CDR3 covers 13 residues. Trimming shortened V by 2 bases and J by 5 bases, and 8 bases separated the two germline ends. Per the germline V gene, CDR1 is SGHAT and CDR2 is FQNNGV. DNA for the CDR3: TGTGCCAGCAGCTTAACACTAGTAGATACGCAGTATTTT. Translation gives CASSLTLVDTQYF.

This chain uses TRBV3-1 (or the pseudogene TRBV3-2) with TRBJ2-2, with 12 bases matching TRBD1. From germline, CDR1 is LGHDT and CDR2 YNNKEL (reference sequence). Trimming removed 5 bases from V and 5 bases from J; junction bases left unmatched: 9. CDR3 length equals 17 residues. The chain's CDR3 is CASSVAPGQGATGELFF. DNA of the CDR3: TGTGCCAGCAGCGTTGCTCCGGGACAGGGGGCGACCGGGGAGCTGTTTTTT.

J is TRBJ1-6 and V is TRBV5-1; D gene ambiguous. The germline gives CDR1 SGHRS, CDR2 YFSETQ. V shed 3 bases and J shed 9 bases, with 10 bases lying between them. CDR3 size: 13 residues. The DNA for the CDR3 is TGCGCCAGCAGCTCAGCAGGAAGTTCACCCCTCCACTTT. This translates into CASSSAGSSPLHF.

V gene TRBV11-3 combines with J gene TRBJ2-2, with 16 nucleotides matching TRBD2. Germline CDR1 reads SGHNT; CDR2 reads YENEEA. The CDR3 is made up of 17 amino acids. Unmatched junction bases numbered 3, after V lost 4 bases and J lost 4 bases. CDR3 sequence (DNA): TGTGCCAGCAGCTCGGGACTAGCGGGAGGGAGCACCGGGGAGCTGTTTTTT. Amino acid sequence: CASSSGLAGGSTGELFF.

The chain joins TRBV23-1 to TRBJ2-7, with D unresolved. TRBV23-1 is filed as an ORF, its function uncertain. The V end was cut by 0 bases, the J end by 0 bases, with 15 bases between. The CDR3 is 17 amino acids. In DNA form, the CDR3 reads TGCGCCAGCAGTCAATCCGGGTGGCGTTCCCTCTCCTACGAGCAGTACTTC. Translation: CASSQSGWRSLSYEQYF.

This chain links TRBV10-1 with TRBJ2-5; 8 bases align to TRBD1. Trimming removed 6 bases from V and 1 base from J; junction bases left unmatched: 4. CDR1 is WNHNN and CDR2 is SYGVQD in the germline V gene (reference sequence). The CDR3 contains 14 residues. CDR3 residues: CASSLDRAQETQYF. The CDR3 DNA is TGCGCCAGCAGCCTGGACAGGGCCCAAGAGACCCAGTACTTC.